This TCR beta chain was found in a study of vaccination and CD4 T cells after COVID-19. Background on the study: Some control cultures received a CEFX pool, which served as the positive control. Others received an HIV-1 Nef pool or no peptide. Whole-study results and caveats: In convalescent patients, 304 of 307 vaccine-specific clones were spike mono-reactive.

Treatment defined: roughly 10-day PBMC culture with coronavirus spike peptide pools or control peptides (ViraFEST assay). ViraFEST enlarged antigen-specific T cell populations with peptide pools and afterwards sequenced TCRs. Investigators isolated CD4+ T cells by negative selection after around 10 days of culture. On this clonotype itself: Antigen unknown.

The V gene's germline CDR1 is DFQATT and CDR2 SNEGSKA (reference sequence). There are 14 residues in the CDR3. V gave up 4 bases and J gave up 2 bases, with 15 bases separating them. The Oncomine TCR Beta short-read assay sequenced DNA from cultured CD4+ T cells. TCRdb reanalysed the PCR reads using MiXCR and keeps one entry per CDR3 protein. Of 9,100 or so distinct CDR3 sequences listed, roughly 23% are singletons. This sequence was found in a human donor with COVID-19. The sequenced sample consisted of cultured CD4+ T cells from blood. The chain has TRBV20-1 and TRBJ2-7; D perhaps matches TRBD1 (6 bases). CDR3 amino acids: CSANGVQGPYEQYF. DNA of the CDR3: TGCAGTGCTAATGGGGTACAGGGCCCCTACGAGCAGTACTTC.